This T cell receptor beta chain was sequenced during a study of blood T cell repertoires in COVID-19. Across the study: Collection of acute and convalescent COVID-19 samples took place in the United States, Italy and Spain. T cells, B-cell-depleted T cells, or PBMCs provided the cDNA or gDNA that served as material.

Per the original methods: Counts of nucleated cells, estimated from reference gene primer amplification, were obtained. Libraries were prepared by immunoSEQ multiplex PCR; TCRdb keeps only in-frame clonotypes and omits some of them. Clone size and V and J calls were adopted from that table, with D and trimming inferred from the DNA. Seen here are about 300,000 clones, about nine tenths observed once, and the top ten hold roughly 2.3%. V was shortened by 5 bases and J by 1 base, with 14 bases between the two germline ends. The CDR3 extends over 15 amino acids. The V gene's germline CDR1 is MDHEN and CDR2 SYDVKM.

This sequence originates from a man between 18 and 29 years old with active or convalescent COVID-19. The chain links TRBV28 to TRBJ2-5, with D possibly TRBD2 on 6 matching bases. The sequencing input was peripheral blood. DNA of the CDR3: TGTGCCAGCAGTAGACCTCGGGACTCCCAAGAGACCCAGTACTTC. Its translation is CASSRPRDSQETQYF. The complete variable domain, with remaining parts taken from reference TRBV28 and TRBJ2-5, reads DVKVTQSSRYLVKRTGEKVFLECVQDMDHENMFWYRQDPGLGLRLIYFSYDVKMKEKGDIPEGYSVSREKKERFSLILESASTNQTSMYLCASSRPRDSQETQYFGPGTRLLVL.